This T cell receptor (beta chain) was observed in a study of T cell repertoires in aging, cancer and after chemotherapy. Overall study: Donors were grouped into six age bands spanning 30 or younger through 70 or older. Clear clonal overlap appeared across healthy donor samples taken over several months to years. The full dataset contained approximately 9.6 million TCR reads. General study findings and limits: Compared with age-matched healthy donors, untreated hematological or solid cancer patients showed higher blood TCR clonality.

The template was genomic DNA from peripheral blood, not RNA. V was shortened by 6 bases and J by 1 base, with 15 bases between the two germline ends. The V gene's germline CDR1 is LNHDA and CDR2 SQIVND (reference sequence). This CDR3 comprises 15 residues. TRB rearrangements spanning V, D and J were amplified using mixed TRB-A/B primers. Via MiXCR, TCRdb re-called the multiplex PCR reads, giving one row per CDR3 protein. The table lists about 10,000 distinct CDR3 sequences, over 30% of them singletons. There are a few counts of this clonotype. What it binds is not known. The chain carries TRBV19 and TRBJ1-1, with a possible D match to TRBD1 (5 bases). The sequence came from a human donor in good health. The specimen was blood. The CDR3 protein is CASSKTGRTNTEAFF. CDR3 bases: TGTGCCAGTAGCAAAACGGGACGGACGAACACTGAAGCTTTCTTT.